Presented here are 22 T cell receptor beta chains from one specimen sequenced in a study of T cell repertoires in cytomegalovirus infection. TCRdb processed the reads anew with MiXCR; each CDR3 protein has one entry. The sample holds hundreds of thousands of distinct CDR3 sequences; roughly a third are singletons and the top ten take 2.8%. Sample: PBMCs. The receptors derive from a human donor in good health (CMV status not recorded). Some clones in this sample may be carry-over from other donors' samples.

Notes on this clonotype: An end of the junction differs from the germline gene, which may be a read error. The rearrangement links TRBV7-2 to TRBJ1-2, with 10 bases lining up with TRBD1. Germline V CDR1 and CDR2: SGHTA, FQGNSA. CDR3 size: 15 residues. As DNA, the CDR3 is TGTGCCAGCAGCGCCCGGGACAGGGGTAGAGGAGGCTACGCCTTC. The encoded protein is CASSARDRGRGGYAF. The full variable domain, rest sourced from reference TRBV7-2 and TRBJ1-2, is GAGVSQSPSNKVTEKGKDVELRCDPISGHTALYWYRQSLGQGLEFLIYFQGNSAPDKSGLPSDRFSAERTGGSVSTLTIQRTQQEDSAVYLCASSARDRGRGGYAFGSGTRLTVV.

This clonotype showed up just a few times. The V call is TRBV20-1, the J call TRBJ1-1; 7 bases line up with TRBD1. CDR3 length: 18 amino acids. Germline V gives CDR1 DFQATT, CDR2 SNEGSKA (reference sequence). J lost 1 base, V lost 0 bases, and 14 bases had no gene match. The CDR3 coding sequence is TGCAGTGCTAGAGACATTACAGGGGACCAGATCCCGAACACTGAAGCTTTCTTT. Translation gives CSARDITGDQIPNTEAFF.

Written as DNA, the CDR3 is TGTGCCAGTATTATCTCTGGGACACCTGGAGCGGAGCAGTACTTC. Residues: CASIISGTPGAEQYF. The rearrangement links TRBV19 to TRBJ2-7, with D possibly matching TRBD1 (6 bases). This CDR3 region has 15 residues. V lost 7 bases and J 7 bases, leaving 23 bases between the germline ends. Germline V lookup: CDR1 LNHDA, CDR2 SQIVND (reference sequence).

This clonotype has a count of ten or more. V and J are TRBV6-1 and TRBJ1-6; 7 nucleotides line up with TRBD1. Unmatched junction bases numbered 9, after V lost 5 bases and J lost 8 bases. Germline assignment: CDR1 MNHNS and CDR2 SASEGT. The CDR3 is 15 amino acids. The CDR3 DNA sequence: TGTGCCAGCAGTCAGGACAGGTTGGGTGATTCACCCCTCCACTTT. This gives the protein CASSQDRLGDSPLHF.

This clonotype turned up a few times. The CDR3 region is CASSFLAGRGQPQHF. The CDR3 region has the DNA TGTGCCAGCAGCTTCTTGGCAGGGCGAGGCCAGCCCCAGCATTTT. The V and J genes are TRBV7-8 and TRBJ1-5, with a weak D call TRBD1 (5 bases). The CDR3 length is 15 residues. V dropped 3 bases and J dropped 7 bases, with 16 bases sitting between them. Germline lookup yields CDR1 SGHVS and CDR2 FQNEAQ.

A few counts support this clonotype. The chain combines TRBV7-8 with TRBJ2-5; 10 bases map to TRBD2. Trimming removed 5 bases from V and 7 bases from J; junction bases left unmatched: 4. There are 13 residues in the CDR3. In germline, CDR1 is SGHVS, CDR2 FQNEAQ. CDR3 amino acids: CASSTRTSGTQYF. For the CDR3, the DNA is TGTGCCAGCAGCACCCGGACTAGCGGGACCCAGTACTTC.

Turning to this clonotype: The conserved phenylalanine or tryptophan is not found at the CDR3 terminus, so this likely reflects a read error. CDR3 in DNA: TGTGCCAGCAGCCCCCGGGGGGGGGGGGCAGGAGGATCCTACGAGCAGTACTTA. Its translation is CASSPRGGGAGGSYEQYL. This rearrangement joins TRBV7-2 to TRBJ2-7; TRBD2 matches at 8 bases. Germline V CDR1 and CDR2: SGHTA, FQGNSA. V gave up 5 bases and J gave up 1 base; unmatched junction bases: 16. This CDR3 region has 18 residues.

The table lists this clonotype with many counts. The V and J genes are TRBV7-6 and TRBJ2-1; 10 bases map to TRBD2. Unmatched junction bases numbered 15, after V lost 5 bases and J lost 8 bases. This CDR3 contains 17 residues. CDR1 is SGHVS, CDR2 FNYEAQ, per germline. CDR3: CASSPYASGGIADEQFF. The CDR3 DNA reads TGTGCCAGCAGCCCCTACGCTAGCGGGGGTATCGCGGATGAGCAGTTCTTC.

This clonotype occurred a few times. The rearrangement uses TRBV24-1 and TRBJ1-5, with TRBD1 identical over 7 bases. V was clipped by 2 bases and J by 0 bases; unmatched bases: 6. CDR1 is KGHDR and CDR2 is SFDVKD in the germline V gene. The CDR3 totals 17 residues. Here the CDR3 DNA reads TGTGCCACCAGTGATTCCGGGACAGCTAATAGCAATCAGCCCCAGCATTTT. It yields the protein CATSDSGTANSNQPQHF.

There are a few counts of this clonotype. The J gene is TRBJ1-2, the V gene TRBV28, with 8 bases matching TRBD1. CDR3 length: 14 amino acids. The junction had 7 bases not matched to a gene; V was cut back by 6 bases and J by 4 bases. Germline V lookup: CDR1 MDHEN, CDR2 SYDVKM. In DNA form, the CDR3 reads TGTGCCAGCAGACCAGGGGGCGCGGGCTATGGCTACACCTTC. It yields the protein CASRPGGAGYGYTF.

DNA of the CDR3: TGTGCCAGCAGCTATCTGAAATTGGGGACCCAGTACTTC. This codes for CASSYLKLGTQYF. The rearrangement links TRBV28 to TRBJ2-5; the D is unclear. Trimming removed 6 bases from V and 7 bases from J, with 15 bases in between. The CDR3 extends over 13 amino acids. Germline loops: CDR1 MDHEN, CDR2 SYDVKM.

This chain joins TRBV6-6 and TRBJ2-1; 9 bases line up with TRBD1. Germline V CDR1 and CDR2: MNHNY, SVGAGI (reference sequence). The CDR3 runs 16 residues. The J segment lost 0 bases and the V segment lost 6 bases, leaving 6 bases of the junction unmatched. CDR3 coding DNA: TGTGCCAGCAGAAAAAGACAGGGGGACTCCTACAATGAGCAGTTCTTC. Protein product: CASRKRQGDSYNEQFF.

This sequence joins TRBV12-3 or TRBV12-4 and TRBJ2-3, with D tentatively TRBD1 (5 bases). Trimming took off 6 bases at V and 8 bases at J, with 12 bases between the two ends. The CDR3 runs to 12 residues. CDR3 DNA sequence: TGTGCCAGCAGCCTCCAGGGTTTTACGCAGTATTTT. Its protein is CASSLQGFTQYF.

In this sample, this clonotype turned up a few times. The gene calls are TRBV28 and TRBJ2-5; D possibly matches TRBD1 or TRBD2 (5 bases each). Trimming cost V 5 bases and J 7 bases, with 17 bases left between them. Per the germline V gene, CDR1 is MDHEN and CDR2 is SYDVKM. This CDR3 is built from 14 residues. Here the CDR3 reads CASSLSPGARTQYF. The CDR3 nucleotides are TGTGCCAGCAGTCTCTCCCCCGGGGCCAGGACCCAGTACTTC.

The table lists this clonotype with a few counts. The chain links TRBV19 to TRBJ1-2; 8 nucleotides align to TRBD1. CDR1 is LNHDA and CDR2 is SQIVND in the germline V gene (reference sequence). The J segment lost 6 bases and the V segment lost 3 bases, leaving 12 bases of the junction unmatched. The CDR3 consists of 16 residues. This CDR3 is CASSMQGRGQFNGYTF. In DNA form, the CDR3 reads TGTGCCAGTAGTATGCAAGGCAGGGGGCAATTTAATGGCTACACCTTC.

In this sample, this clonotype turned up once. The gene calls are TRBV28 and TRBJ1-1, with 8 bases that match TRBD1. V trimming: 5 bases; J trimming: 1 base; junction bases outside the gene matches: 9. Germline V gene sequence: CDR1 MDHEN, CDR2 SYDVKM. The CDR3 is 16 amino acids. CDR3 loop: CASSPPRGTGNTEAFF. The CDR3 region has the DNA TGTGCCAGCAGTCCCCCCCGGGGGACAGGGAACACTGAAGCTTTCTTT.

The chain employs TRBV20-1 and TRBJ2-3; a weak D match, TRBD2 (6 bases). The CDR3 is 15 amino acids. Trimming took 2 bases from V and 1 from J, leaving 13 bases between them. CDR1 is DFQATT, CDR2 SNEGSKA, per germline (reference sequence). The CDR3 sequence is CSARRRRGGTDTQYF. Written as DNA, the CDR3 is TGCAGTGCTAGACGGCGGAGGGGTGGCACAGATACGCAGTATTTT.

The CDR3 sequence: CASSLDGAGSTDTQYF. In DNA, the CDR3 is TGTGCCAGCAGCTTAGACGGAGCAGGCAGCACAGATACGCAGTATTTT. The chain joins TRBV11-3 to TRBJ2-3; no definite D call. In germline, CDR1 is SGHNT, CDR2 YENEEA. This CDR3 contains 16 residues. V lost 0 bases to trimming and J lost 0 bases, with 10 bases between them.

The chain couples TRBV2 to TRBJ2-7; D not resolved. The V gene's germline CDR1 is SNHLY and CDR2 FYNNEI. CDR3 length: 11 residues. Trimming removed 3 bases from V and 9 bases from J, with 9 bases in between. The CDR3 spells CASSDLRLQYF. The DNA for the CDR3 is TGTGCCAGCAGTGATCTTCGGCTGCAGTACTTC.

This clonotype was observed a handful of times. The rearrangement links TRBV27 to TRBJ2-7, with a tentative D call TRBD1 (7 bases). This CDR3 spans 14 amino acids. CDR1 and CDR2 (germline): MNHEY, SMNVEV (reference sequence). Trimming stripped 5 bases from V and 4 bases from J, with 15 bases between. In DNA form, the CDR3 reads TGTGCCAGCAGTCCTCAGGGGGGAAAATACGAGCAGTACTTC. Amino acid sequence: CASSPQGGKYEQYF.

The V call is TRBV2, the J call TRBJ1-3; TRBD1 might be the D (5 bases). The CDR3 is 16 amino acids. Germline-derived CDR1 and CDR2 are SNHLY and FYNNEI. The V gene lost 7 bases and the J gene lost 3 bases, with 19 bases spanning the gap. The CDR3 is CASTDSPRPGGNTIYF. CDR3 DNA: TGTGCCAGCACAGACAGCCCGCGGCCCGGTGGAAACACCATATATTTT.

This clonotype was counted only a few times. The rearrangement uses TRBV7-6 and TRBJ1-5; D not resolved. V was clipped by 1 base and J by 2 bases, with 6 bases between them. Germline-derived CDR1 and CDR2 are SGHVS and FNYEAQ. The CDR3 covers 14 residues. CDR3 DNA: TGTGCCAGCAGCTTAGACCAGGGCAATCAGCCCCAGCATTTT. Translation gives CASSLDQGNQPQHF.